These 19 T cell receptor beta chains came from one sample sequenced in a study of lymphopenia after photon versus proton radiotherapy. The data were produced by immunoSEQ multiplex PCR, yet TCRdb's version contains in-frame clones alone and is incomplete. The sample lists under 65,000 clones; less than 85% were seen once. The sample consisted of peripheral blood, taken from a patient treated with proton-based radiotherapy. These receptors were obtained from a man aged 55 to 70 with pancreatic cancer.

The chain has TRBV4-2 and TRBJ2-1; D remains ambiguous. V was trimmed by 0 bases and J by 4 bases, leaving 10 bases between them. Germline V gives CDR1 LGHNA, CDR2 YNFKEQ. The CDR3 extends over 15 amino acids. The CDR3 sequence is CASSQEESRYNEQFF. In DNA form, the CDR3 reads TGTGCCAGCAGCCAAGAAGAGTCGAGGTACAATGAGCAGTTCTTC.

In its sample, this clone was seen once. The CDR3 protein is CASRGLAGGNEQFF. As DNA, the CDR3 is TGCGCCAGCAGGGGACTAGCGGGAGGCAATGAGCAGTTCTTC. J is TRBJ2-1 and V is TRBV10-2; 15 nucleotides match TRBD2. Germline loops: CDR1 WSHSY, CDR2 SAAADI. V was clipped by 6 bases and J by 6 bases; unmatched bases: 0. CDR3 length: 14 residues.

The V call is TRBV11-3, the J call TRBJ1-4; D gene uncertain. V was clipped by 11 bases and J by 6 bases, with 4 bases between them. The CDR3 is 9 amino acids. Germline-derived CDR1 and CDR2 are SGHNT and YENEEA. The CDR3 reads CAVHEKLFF. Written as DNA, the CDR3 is TGTGCCGTTCATGAAAAACTGTTTTTT.

In DNA, the CDR3 is TGTGCCAGCAGCTTAGAACCGACGGGACTAGCGGGGGTCAATGAGCAGTTCTTC. It is translated as CASSLEPTGLAGVNEQFF. The chain employs TRBV7-8 and TRBJ2-1; 14 bases are shared with TRBD2. After removal of 1 base from V and 6 bases from J, the junction contained 8 bases not matched to a gene. Germline V CDR1 and CDR2: SGHVS, FQNEAQ. The CDR3 loop spans 18 amino acids. Full variable domain (missing parts from reference TRBV7-8 and TRBJ2-1): GAGVSQSPRYKVAKRGQDVALRCDPISGHVSLFWYQQALGQGPEFLTYFQNEAQLDKSGLPSDRFFAERPEGSVSTLKIQRTQQEDSAVYLCASSLEPTGLAGVNEQFFGPGTRLTVL.

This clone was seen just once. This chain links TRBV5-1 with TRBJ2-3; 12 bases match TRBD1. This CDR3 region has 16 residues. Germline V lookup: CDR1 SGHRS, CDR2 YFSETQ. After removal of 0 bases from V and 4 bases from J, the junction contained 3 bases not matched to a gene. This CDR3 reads CASSLAGTGGADTQYF. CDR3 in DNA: TGCGCCAGCAGCTTGGCCGGGACAGGGGGCGCAGATACGCAGTATTTT. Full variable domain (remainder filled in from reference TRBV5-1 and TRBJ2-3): KAGVTQTPRYLIKTRGQQVTLSCSPISGHRSVSWYQQTPGQGLQFLFEYFSETQRNKGNFPGRFSGRQFSNSRSEMNVSTLELGDSALYLCASSLAGTGGADTQYFGPGTRLTVL.

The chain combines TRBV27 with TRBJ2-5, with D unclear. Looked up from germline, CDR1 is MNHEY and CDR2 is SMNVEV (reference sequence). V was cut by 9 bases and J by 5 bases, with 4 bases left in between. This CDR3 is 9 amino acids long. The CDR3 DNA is TGTGCCAGGGAGGAGACCCAGTACTTC. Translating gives CAREETQYF.

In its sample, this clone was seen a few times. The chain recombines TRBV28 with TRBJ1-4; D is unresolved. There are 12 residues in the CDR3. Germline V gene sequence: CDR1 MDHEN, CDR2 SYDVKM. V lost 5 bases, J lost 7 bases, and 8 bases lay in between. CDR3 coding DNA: TGTGCCAGCAGTGTCGGAGTTGAAAAACTGTTTTTT. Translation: CASSVGVEKLFF.

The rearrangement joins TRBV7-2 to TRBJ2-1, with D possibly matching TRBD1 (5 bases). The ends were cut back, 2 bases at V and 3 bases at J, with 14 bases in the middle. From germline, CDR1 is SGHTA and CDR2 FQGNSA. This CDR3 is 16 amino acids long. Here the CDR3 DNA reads TGTGCCAGCAGCTTACGTAGTGGGGCTTTCTACAATGAGCAGTTCTTC. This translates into CASSLRSGAFYNEQFF.

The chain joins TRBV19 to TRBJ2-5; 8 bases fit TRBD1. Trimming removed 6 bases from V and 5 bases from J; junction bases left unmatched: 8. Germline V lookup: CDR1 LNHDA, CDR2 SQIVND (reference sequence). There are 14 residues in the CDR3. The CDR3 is CASSKDRAWETQYF. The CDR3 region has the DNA TGTGCCAGTAGCAAGGACAGGGCGTGGGAGACCCAGTACTTC.

CDR3 region: CASSIRSVSGRARETQYF. For the CDR3, the DNA is TGTGCCAGTAGTATTCGATCGGTTAGCGGGAGGGCCAGGGAGACCCAGTACTTC. V usage is TRBV19 and J usage is TRBJ2-5, with 11 bases lining up with TRBD2. CDR1 is LNHDA and CDR2 is SQIVND in the germline V gene (reference sequence). The CDR3 has 18 amino acids. The J segment lost 5 bases and the V segment lost 3 bases, leaving 14 bases of the junction unmatched.

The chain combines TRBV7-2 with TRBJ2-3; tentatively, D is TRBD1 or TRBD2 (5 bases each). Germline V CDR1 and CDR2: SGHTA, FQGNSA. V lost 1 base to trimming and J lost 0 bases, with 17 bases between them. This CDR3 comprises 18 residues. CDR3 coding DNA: TGTGCCAGCAGCTTAGGAGGCTGGGGGAGCGGAAGCACAGATACGCAGTATTTT. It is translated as CASSLGGWGSGSTDTQYF.

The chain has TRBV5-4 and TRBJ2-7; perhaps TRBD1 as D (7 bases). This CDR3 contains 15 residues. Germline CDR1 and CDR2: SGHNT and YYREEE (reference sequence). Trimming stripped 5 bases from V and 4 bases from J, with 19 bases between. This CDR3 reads CASSLGAGQLYEQYF. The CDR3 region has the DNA TGTGCCAGCAGTTTAGGGGCGGGACAGCTATACGAGCAGTACTTC.

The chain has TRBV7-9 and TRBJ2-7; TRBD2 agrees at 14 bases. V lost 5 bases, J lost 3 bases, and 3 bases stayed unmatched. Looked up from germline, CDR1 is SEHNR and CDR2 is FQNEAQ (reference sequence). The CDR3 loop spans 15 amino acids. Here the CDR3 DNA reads TGTGCCAGCAGCGCCGGACTAGCGGGAGGCTACGAGCAGTACTTC. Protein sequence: CASSAGLAGGYEQYF. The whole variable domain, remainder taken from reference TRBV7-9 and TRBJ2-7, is DTGVSQNPRHKITKRGQNVTFRCDPISEHNRLYWYRQTLGQGPEFLTYFQNEAQLEKSRLLSDRFSAERPKGSFSTLEIQRTEQGDSAMYLCASSAGLAGGYEQYFGPGTRLTVT.

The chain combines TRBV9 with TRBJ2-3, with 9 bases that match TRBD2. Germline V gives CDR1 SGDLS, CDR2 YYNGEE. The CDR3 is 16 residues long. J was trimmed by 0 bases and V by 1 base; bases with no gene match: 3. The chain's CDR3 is CASSVNGLASTDTQYF. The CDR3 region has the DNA TGTGCCAGCAGCGTAAACGGACTAGCGAGCACAGATACGCAGTATTTT. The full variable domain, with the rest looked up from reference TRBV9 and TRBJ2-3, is DSGVTQTPKHLITATGQRVTLRCSPRSGDLSVYWYQQSLDQGLQFLIQYYNGEERAKGNILERFSAQQFPDLHSELNLSSLELGDSALYFCASSVNGLASTDTQYFGPGTRLTVL.

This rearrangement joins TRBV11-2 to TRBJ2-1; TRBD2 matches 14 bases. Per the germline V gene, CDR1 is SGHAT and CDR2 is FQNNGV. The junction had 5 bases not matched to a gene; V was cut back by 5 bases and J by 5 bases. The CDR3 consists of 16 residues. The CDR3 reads CASSPGLAGVHNEQFF. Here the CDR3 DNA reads TGTGCCAGCAGCCCGGGACTAGCGGGAGTCCACAATGAGCAGTTCTTC.

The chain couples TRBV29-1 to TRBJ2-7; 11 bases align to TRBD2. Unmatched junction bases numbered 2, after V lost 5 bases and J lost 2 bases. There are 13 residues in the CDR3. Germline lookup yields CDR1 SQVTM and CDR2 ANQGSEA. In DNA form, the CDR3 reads TGCAGCGTTCGACTAGCGGGACCCTACGAGCAGTACTTC. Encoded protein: CSVRLAGPYEQYF.

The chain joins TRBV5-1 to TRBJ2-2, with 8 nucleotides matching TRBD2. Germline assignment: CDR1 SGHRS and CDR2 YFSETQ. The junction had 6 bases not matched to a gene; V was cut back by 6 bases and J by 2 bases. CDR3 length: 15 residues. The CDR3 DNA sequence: TGCGCCAGCAAAACCGGGACTAGAAACACCGGGGAGCTGTTTTTT. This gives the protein CASKTGTRNTGELFF.

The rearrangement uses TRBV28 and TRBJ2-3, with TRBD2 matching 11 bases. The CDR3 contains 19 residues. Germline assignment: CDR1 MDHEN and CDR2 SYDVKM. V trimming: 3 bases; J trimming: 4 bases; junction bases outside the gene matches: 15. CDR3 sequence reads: CASSLALPLAGGRADTQYF. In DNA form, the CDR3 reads TGTGCCAGCAGTTTGGCGCTACCTTTAGCGGGAGGGCGCGCAGATACGCAGTATTTT.

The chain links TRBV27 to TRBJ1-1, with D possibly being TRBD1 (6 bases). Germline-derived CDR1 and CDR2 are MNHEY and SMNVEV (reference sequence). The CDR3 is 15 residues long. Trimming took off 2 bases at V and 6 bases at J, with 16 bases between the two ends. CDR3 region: CASSLHRVGSAEAFF. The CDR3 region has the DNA TGTGCCAGCAGTTTACACAGGGTGGGTTCGGCTGAAGCTTTCTTT.